Below, 26 T cell receptor beta chains from the same sample are listed, as sequenced in a study of shared clonotypes between healthy human individuals. Clones were sequenced by immunoSEQ multiplex PCR, and TCRdb holds only the in-frame ones, with some missing. The sample has roughly 1,100,000 clones, about 74% seen once. The material sequenced was memory CD4+ T cells sorted from blood. Specified subset: CD45RA-negative fraction. These receptors originate from a man between 18 and 35 years old in good health.

This chain links TRBV5-6 with TRBJ1-2; a weak D match, TRBD1 (5 bases). The CDR3 is 17 residues long. V lost 0 bases to trimming and J lost 0 bases, with 15 bases between them. The V gene's germline CDR1 is SGHDT and CDR2 YYEEEE. This CDR3 reads CASSLDLWGGTNYGYTF. The CDR3 DNA reads as TGTGCCAGCAGCTTGGATTTATGGGGCGGAACTAACTATGGCTACACCTTC.

The genes are TRBV6-1 and TRBJ1-1; 8 bases match TRBD1. This CDR3 has 14 amino acids. In germline, CDR1 is MNHNS, CDR2 SASEGT. V dropped 4 bases and J dropped 6; count of bases not matched to a gene: 7. CDR3 DNA: TGTGCCAGCAGTGGAAAAGACAGGGGCGCTGAAGCTTTCTTT. This sequence encodes CASSGKDRGAEAFF.

The chain combines TRBV9 with TRBJ1-2, with 11 bases that match TRBD1. Germline V gene lookup returns CDR1 SGDLS and CDR2 YYNGEE. V lost 3 bases, J lost 4 bases, and 5 bases stayed unmatched. This CDR3 comprises 15 residues. In nucleotides, the CDR3 is TGTGCCAGCAGCGAAGGGACAGGGGGTGGCTATGGCTACACCTTC. This encodes CASSEGTGGGYGYTF.

V usage is TRBV5-1 and J usage is TRBJ2-5; 14 bases are a match to TRBD2. Per germline, CDR1 SGHRS and CDR2 YFSETQ. The CDR3 length is 17 residues. J lost 5 bases, V lost 3 bases, and 9 bases had no gene match. The DNA of the CDR3 is TGCGCCAGCAGCTGGGCCGGGACTAGCGGGAGTATTGAGACCCAGTACTTC. Protein sequence: CASSWAGTSGSIETQYF.

The CDR3 here is CASSQVGRTSVGEQYF. The CDR3 coding sequence is TGCGCCAGCAGCCAAGTCGGAAGGACTAGCGTTGGCGAGCAGTACTTC. This chain joins TRBV4-1 and TRBJ2-7, with 9 bases identical to TRBD2. The V segment lost 1 base and the J segment 6 bases; nucleotides outside the gene matches: 10. Germline V gene sequence: CDR1 MGHRA, CDR2 YSYEKL. This CDR3 spans 16 amino acids.

The chain has TRBV4-1 and TRBJ2-7, with TRBD2 matching over 10 bases. Germline values: CDR1 MGHRA, CDR2 YSYEKL. The CDR3 sequence is 17 residues long. The V segment lost 3 bases and the J segment 0 bases; nucleotides outside the gene matches: 8. This CDR3 is CASSQRVAGGSSYEQYF. Written as DNA, the CDR3 is TGCGCCAGCAGCCAGAGGGTAGCGGGGGGCAGCTCCTACGAGCAGTACTTC.

This clone has a handful of counts. CDR3 in DNA: TGTGCCAGCAGGGGGGACAGCGTCCGGGCTTTCTTT. Translating gives CASRGDSVRAFF. The J gene is TRBJ1-1, the V gene TRBV2, with 7 bases fitting TRBD1. Trimming took 6 bases from V and 11 from J; bases not matched to a gene: 9. The CDR3 has 12 amino acids. Germline CDR1 is SNHLY and CDR2 is FYNNEI.

This clone occurred a few times. The chain has TRBV2 and TRBJ2-7, with a tentative D call TRBD2 (6 bases). Germline V gives CDR1 SNHLY, CDR2 FYNNEI. V gave up 7 bases and J gave up 1 base, with 14 bases separating them. The CDR3 sequence is 14 residues long. Here the CDR3 reads CASMFSGGSYEQYF. In nucleotides, the CDR3 is TGTGCCAGCATGTTCTCCGGGGGTTCCTACGAGCAGTACTTC.

This clone appeared once. The V gene is TRBV9, the J gene TRBJ2-3, with TRBD2 matching over 8 bases. CDR1 is SGDLS, CDR2 YYNGEE, per germline. This CDR3 region has 16 residues. Trimming removed 0 bases from V and 1 base from J; junction bases left unmatched: 4. This CDR3 reads CASSVGSGRGTDTQYF. CDR3 bases: TGTGCCAGCAGCGTAGGAAGCGGGAGAGGCACAGATACGCAGTATTTT.

The chain joins TRBV2 to TRBJ2-3, with 7 nucleotides matching TRBD2. The length of the CDR3 is 15 residues. Germline trimming cut 5 bases from V and 2 bases from J; bases unmatched to any gene: 7. Per germline, CDR1 SNHLY and CDR2 FYNNEI. The DNA of the CDR3 is TGTGCCAGCAGTCCCGGGACTAAAGACACAGATACGCAGTATTTT. It yields the protein CASSPGTKDTDTQYF. Using reference TRBV2 and TRBJ2-3 for the parts outside the CDR3, the full variable domain is EPEVTQTPSHQVTQMGQEVILRCVPISNHLYFYWYRQILGQKVEFLVSFYNNEISEKSEIFDDQFSVERPDGSNFTLKIRSTKLEDSAMYFCASSPGTKDTDTQYFGPGTRLTVL.

Here the CDR3 DNA reads TGTGCCAGCAGCTTGTCAGGAAGACCCTATGGCTACACCTTC. It encodes CASSLSGRPYGYTF. The rearrangement joins TRBV5-6 to TRBJ1-2; no clear D. Per the germline V gene, CDR1 is SGHDT and CDR2 is YYEEEE. The CDR3 loop spans 14 amino acids. V was pared by 1 base and J by 4 bases, with 11 bases between.

The chain uses TRBV2 and TRBJ2-5, with D possibly TRBD1 on 6 matching bases. Germline CDR1 is SNHLY and CDR2 is FYNNEI. The V gene lost 8 bases and the J gene lost 5 bases, with 12 bases spanning the gap. This CDR3 is built from 12 residues. The CDR3 coding sequence is TGTGCCAGCCACATGGGGGCCGAGACCCAGTACTTC. Its protein product is CASHMGAETQYF.

In regard to this clone: The sample contains more than one DNA sequence encoding this CDR3. The chain links TRBV27 to TRBJ1-1; D perhaps matches TRBD1 (5 bases). V shed 3 bases and J shed 3 bases, with 8 bases lying between them. The CDR3 runs to 13 residues. Germline CDR1 reads MNHEY; CDR2 reads SMNVEV (reference sequence). The CDR3 coding sequence is TGTGCCAGCAGTTTGAACAGGTACACTGAAGCTTTCTTT. Protein: CASSLNRYTEAFF.

V usage is TRBV7-2 and J usage is TRBJ2-3, with 12 positions matching TRBD2. CDR1 SGHTA and CDR2 FQGNSA come from the germline V gene. CDR3 size: 16 residues. J gave up 0 bases and V 5 bases, and 3 bases lay outside the gene matches. CDR3 DNA sequence: TGTGCCAGCAGCCCCGGACTAGCGGGGAGCACAGATACGCAGTATTTT. Protein product: CASSPGLAGSTDTQYF.

The genes are TRBV9 and TRBJ2-6, with no clear D. Between the trimmed V and J ends, which lost 3 bases and 2 bases, there was a span of 9 bases. The CDR3 is 15 residues long. Germline CDR1 reads SGDLS; CDR2 reads YYNGEE. As DNA, the CDR3 is TGTGCCAGCAGCGAGGCAGGTCCTGGGGCCAACGTCCTGACTTTC. It translates to CASSEAGPGANVLTF.

The rearrangement links TRBV6-6 to TRBJ1-2; 7 bases line up with TRBD1. The CDR3 contains 14 residues. Germline CDR1 is MNHNY and CDR2 is SVGAGI (reference sequence). The junction had 8 bases not matched to a gene; V was cut back by 6 bases and J by 4 bases. CDR3 protein: CASSPMGQSYGYTF. The CDR3 coding sequence is TGTGCCAGCAGCCCGATGGGACAGTCCTATGGCTACACCTTC.

This clone was counted at least ten times. This chain joins TRBV29-1 and TRBJ2-3; perhaps TRBD1 as D (5 bases). The ends were cut back, 7 bases at V and 3 bases at J, with 14 bases in the middle. The CDR3 is 13 amino acids. Per germline, CDR1 SQVTM and CDR2 ANQGSEA. The CDR3, as DNA: TGCAGCGCTGACAGAGCGAAGACAGATACGCAGTATTTT. It encodes CSADRAKTDTQYF.

This clone was seen only once. The V gene is TRBV19, the J gene TRBJ2-5; 11 nucleotides match TRBD2. Germline CDR1 is LNHDA and CDR2 is SQIVND (reference sequence). This CDR3 region has 14 residues. The junction had 6 bases not matched to a gene; V was cut back by 8 bases and J by 4 bases. DNA of the CDR3: TGTGCCAGTCGTAGCGGGGGGGCCGGAGAGACCCAGTACTTC. Translation: CASRSGGAGETQYF.

The chain recombines TRBV11-2 with TRBJ1-3, with 8 bases lining up with TRBD1. CDR3 length: 15 residues. The germline V gene encodes CDR1 SGHAT and CDR2 FQNNGV. V shed 2 bases, J shed 4 bases, and the junction held 4 bases outside the gene matches. The CDR3 DNA reads TGTGCCAGCAGCTTACAGGGGGCCTTCGGAAACACCATATATTTT. It specifies CASSLQGAFGNTIYF.

The chain carries TRBV18 and TRBJ2-5; D unclear. The CDR3 totals 12 residues. CDR1 is KGHSH, CDR2 LQKENI, per germline. V was trimmed by 4 bases and J by 1 base, leaving 4 bases between them. CDR3 in amino acids: CASSHTQETQYF. In nucleotides, the CDR3 is TGTGCCAGCTCACACACCCAAGAGACCCAGTACTTC.

The chain couples TRBV19 to TRBJ2-7; D perhaps matches TRBD1 (6 bases). This CDR3 has 18 amino acids. Germline V gene lookup returns CDR1 LNHDA and CDR2 SQIVND (reference sequence). Between the trimmed V and J ends, which lost 4 bases and 3 bases, there was a span of 25 bases. CDR3 nucleotides: TGTGCCAGTAGTAGAGGCCTCCCCGACAGGTCCAAAGGCTACGAGCAGTACTTC. Its translation is CASSRGLPDRSKGYEQYF. The full variable domain, rest sourced from reference TRBV19 and TRBJ2-7, is DGGITQSPKYLFRKEGQNVTLSCEQNLNHDAMYWYRQDPGQGLRLIYYSQIVNDFQKGDIAEGYSVSREKKESFPLTVTSAQKNPTAFYLCASSRGLPDRSKGYEQYFGPGTRLTVT.

This chain links TRBV18 with TRBJ2-2; D is tentatively TRBD1 or TRBD2 (5 bases each). Germline-derived CDR1 and CDR2 are KGHSH and LQKENI. The CDR3 sequence is 17 residues long. The V end lost 6 bases, the J end lost 6 bases, and 23 bases lay between the germline ends. This CDR3 reads CASSPARGSLIAGELFF. CDR3 bases: TGTGCCAGCTCCCCGGCCCGGGGCTCCCTCATCGCCGGGGAGCTGTTTTTT.

This clone was found many times. This rearrangement joins TRBV5-6 to TRBJ2-7; the match to TRBD1 covers 8 bases. Germline CDR1 is SGHDT and CDR2 is YYEEEE. J gave up 3 bases and V 4 bases, and 6 bases lay outside the gene matches. CDR3 length: 14 amino acids. Written as DNA, the CDR3 is TGTGCCAGCAGCGACGACGACAGGGGCTACGAGCAGTACTTC. Encoded protein: CASSDDDRGYEQYF.

This chain connects TRBV5-1 to TRBJ1-3, with D possibly TRBD1 on 5 matching bases. Per the germline V gene, CDR1 is SGHRS and CDR2 is YFSETQ. Between the trimmed V and J ends, which lost 4 bases and 1 base, there was a span of 15 bases. The CDR3 consists of 16 residues. CDR3 DNA sequence: TGCGCCAGCAGCGGGAAGGGGACGACTTCTGGAAACACCATATATTTT. As protein: CASSGKGTTSGNTIYF.

The sample holds a few counts of this clone. The gene calls are TRBV11-2 and TRBJ2-7; D not certain. Per the germline V gene, CDR1 is SGHAT and CDR2 is FQNNGV. This CDR3 has 12 residues. The germline V and J ends were trimmed by 1 base and 6 bases, with 7 bases remaining between them. CDR3 protein: CASSLAGSEQYF. The CDR3 coding sequence is TGTGCCAGCAGCTTAGCGGGTTCCGAGCAGTACTTC.

This chain links TRBV18 with TRBJ2-3; 10 nucleotides align to TRBD2. Germline CDR1 KGHSH, CDR2 LQKENI. V lost 3 bases to trimming and J lost 3 bases; unmatched junction nucleotides: 6. The CDR3 is 16 residues long. The CDR3 sequence: CASSPKRGGRTDTQYF. DNA of the CDR3: TGTGCCAGCTCACCGAAGCGGGGGGGCCGAACAGATACGCAGTATTTT.